The 26 T cell receptor beta chains listed next were all sequenced from one sample in a study of T cells in Graves' hyperthyroidism and ophthalmopathy. The TCR beta CDR3 regions underwent amplification using RNA transcripts as the source. First-round RT-PCR with HTBI primers amplified the TCR CDR3 region. TCRdb reprocessed the multiplex PCR reads with MiXCR, giving one entry per CDR3 protein. The table lists 600,000 to 850,000 distinct CDR3 sequences, around 20% of them singletons, with roughly 17% in the top ten. Input material: blood. The receptors derive from a woman between 50 and 59 years old with Graves' hyperthyroidism that later progressed to Graves' ophthalmopathy.

This clonotype came up a few times. V is TRBV6-2 or TRBV6-3 and J is TRBJ1-3; D is ambiguous. Germline V gene sequence: CDR1 MNHEY, CDR2 SVGEGT. The CDR3 consists of 15 residues. V gave up 4 bases and J gave up 0 bases, with 10 bases separating them. The CDR3 region has the DNA TGTGCCAGCAGTTTGAGGATTTACTCTGGAAACACCATATATTTT. Its translation: CASSLRIYSGNTIYF.

Many counts were recorded for this clonotype. The chain is built from TRBV27 and TRBJ2-3; 12 nucleotides match TRBD2. The CDR3 length is 18 residues. J lost 5 bases, V lost 2 bases, and 11 bases had no gene match. CDR1 and CDR2 from the germline V gene are MNHEY and SMNVEV (reference sequence). This CDR3 is CASSLSRTTSGGRDTQYF. The CDR3 bases are TGTGCCAGCAGTTTAAGTAGAACGACTAGCGGGGGACGAGATACGCAGTATTTT.

At least ten counts were recorded for this clonotype. Written as DNA, the CDR3 is TGTGCCAGCAGTTTTCGGGCAGGGGGAATCACTGAAGCTTTCTTT. This gives the protein CASSFRAGGITEAFF. The V and J genes are TRBV12-3 or TRBV12-4 and TRBJ1-1; 7 bases are a match to TRBD1. The CDR3 loop spans 15 amino acids. The J segment lost 4 bases and the V segment lost 3 bases, leaving 8 bases of the junction unmatched.

This clonotype appeared many times. V gene TRBV7-9 combines with J gene TRBJ2-1; 9 bases align to TRBD1. CDR3 length: 15 residues. V was pared by 6 bases and J by 8 bases, with 11 bases of the junction left unmatched. CDR1 is SEHNR and CDR2 is FQNEAQ in the germline V gene (reference sequence). The CDR3 region is CASSTGGLAFYEQFF. The CDR3 nucleotides read TGTGCCAGCAGTACAGGGGGCTTGGCTTTCTATGAGCAGTTCTTC.

The sample holds a few counts of this clonotype. V gene TRBV7-8 combines with J gene TRBJ1-2; D is uncertain. V was cut by 5 bases and J by 11 bases, with 12 bases left in between. CDR1 SGHVS and CDR2 FQNEAQ come from the germline V gene. The CDR3 totals 11 residues. The CDR3 loop reads CASSLTGSYTF. The CDR3 DNA sequence: TGTGCCAGCAGCCTAACCGGGAGTTACACCTTC.

This clonotype has at least ten counts. The chain combines TRBV10-3 with TRBJ1-4; 11 bases agree with TRBD1. The junction had 4 bases not matched to a gene; V was cut back by 4 bases and J by 0 bases. The CDR3 loop spans 17 amino acids. Germline CDR1 and CDR2: ENHRY and SYGVKD. The CDR3 region has the DNA TGTGCCATCAGTGTGGGACAGGGGGGACCAACTAATGAAAAACTGTTTTTT. Amino acids: CAISVGQGGPTNEKLFF.

This clonotype occurred many times. This chain connects TRBV3-1 to TRBJ2-3; 14 bases fit TRBD2. There are 18 residues in the CDR3. Per the germline V gene, CDR1 is LGHDT and CDR2 is YNNKEL (reference sequence). Losses at the gene ends were 3 bases for V and 8 bases for J; bases not matched to a gene: 13. CDR3 coding DNA: TGTGCCAGCAGCCACTACGGGACTAGCGGGGGAATCGGGTTTACGCAGTATTTT. As protein: CASSHYGTSGGIGFTQYF.

This clonotype has ten or more counts. CDR3 residues: CASSSPGLTYEQYF. The CDR3 DNA reads TGCGCCAGCAGCTCCCCGGGACTGACCTACGAGCAGTACTTC. This sequence joins TRBV5-1 and TRBJ2-7; perhaps TRBD2 as D (6 bases). The V end was cut by 3 bases, the J end by 2 bases, with 12 bases between. The CDR3 runs 14 residues. In germline, CDR1 is SGHRS, CDR2 YFSETQ.

At least ten counts were recorded for this clonotype. The rearrangement links TRBV6-2 or TRBV6-3 to TRBJ2-7, with D possibly being TRBD2 (6 bases). CDR1 and CDR2 from the germline V gene are MNHEY and SVGEGT. The CDR3 extends over 12 amino acids. Trimming shortened V by 8 bases and J by 4 bases, and 12 bases separated the two germline ends. The CDR3 DNA reads TGTGCCAGCGCGGGGAGTCCATACGAGCAGTACTTC. Its translation: CASAGSPYEQYF.

A few counts support this clonotype. The chain employs TRBV7-3 and TRBJ2-2, with TRBD2 as a possible D gene (5 bases). CDR1 and CDR2 (germline): SGHTA, FQGTGA. The CDR3 extends over 13 amino acids. In nucleotides, the CDR3 is TGTGCAACATGGCTAGCTGGCACCGGGGAGCTGTTTTTT. As protein: CATWLAGTGELFF.

This clonotype was picked up a small number of times. The chain employs TRBV12-3 or TRBV12-4 and TRBJ1-2, with a tentative D call TRBD1 (6 bases). V was trimmed by 5 bases and J by 3 bases, leaving 16 bases between them. CDR3 length: 15 residues. The CDR3 loop reads CASSPWTDNHYGYTF. DNA of the CDR3: TGTGCCAGCAGTCCCTGGACAGATAATCACTATGGCTACACCTTC.

This clonotype was picked up many times. The V gene is TRBV3-1, the J gene TRBJ2-7, with 9 bases lining up with TRBD1. CDR1 and CDR2 (germline): LGHDT, YNNKEL (reference sequence). J gave up 6 bases and V 4 bases, and 10 bases lay outside the gene matches. This CDR3 spans 15 amino acids. The CDR3 DNA reads TGTGCCAGCAGCCTCCGGACAGGGGAACCCCGCGAGCAGTACTTC. It encodes CASSLRTGEPREQYF.

In this sample, this clonotype turned up a few times. J is TRBJ2-7 and V is TRBV20-1; the match to TRBD1 covers 9 bases. Germline loops: CDR1 DFQATT, CDR2 SNEGSKA (reference sequence). The V gene end was trimmed by 6 bases and the J gene end by 0 bases; junction bases not matched to a gene: 6. The CDR3 extends over 14 amino acids. CDR3 nucleotides: TGCAGTGCGCAACAGGGGGCGAACTCCTACGAGCAGTACTTC. Translation: CSAQQGANSYEQYF.

The table lists this clonotype with many counts. This rearrangement joins TRBV15 to TRBJ2-7; TRBD2 agrees at 7 bases. V shed 0 bases and J 3 bases; nucleotides not matched to a gene: 5. The CDR3 extends over 15 amino acids. CDR1 and CDR2 from the germline V gene are LNHNV and YYDKDF (reference sequence). DNA for the CDR3: TGTGCCACCAGCAGAGATAGCGGGCCACACTACGAGCAGTACTTC. This translates into CATSRDSGPHYEQYF.

This clonotype was seen only a few times. The rearrangement links TRBV9 to TRBJ1-1; perhaps TRBD1 as D (5 bases). The CDR3 has 15 amino acids. The germline V gene has CDR1 SGDLS and CDR2 YYNGEE. Deletions cut 1 base from V and 6 bases from J, with 16 bases between. The chain's CDR3 is CASSVNANGGAEAFF. CDR3 in DNA: TGTGCCAGCAGCGTAAATGCGAATGGGGGGGCTGAAGCTTTCTTT.

This clonotype was seen at least ten times. The chain joins TRBV5-1 to TRBJ2-3, with D unclear. The CDR3 is made up of 16 amino acids. CDR1 and CDR2 (germline): SGHRS, YFSETQ. The V gene lost 0 bases and the J gene lost 3 bases, with 14 bases spanning the gap. The CDR3 region is CASSLGGGVRTDTQYF. CDR3 in DNA: TGCGCCAGCAGCTTGGGTGGCGGAGTCAGGACAGATACGCAGTATTTT.

This clonotype has only a few counts. The CDR3 reads CASSLGSGGHYEQYF. DNA for the CDR3: TGCGCCAGCAGCTTGGGGAGCGGGGGACACTACGAGCAGTACTTC. The chain joins TRBV5-1 to TRBJ2-7, with 8 nucleotides matching TRBD2. CDR1 SGHRS and CDR2 YFSETQ come from the germline V gene. J lost 3 bases, V lost 0 bases, and 5 bases had no gene match. CDR3 length equals 15 residues.

This clonotype showed up many times. The gene calls are TRBV6-5 and TRBJ1-6, with unresolved D. This CDR3 contains 13 residues. Deletions cut 2 bases from V and 7 bases from J, with 6 bases between. Germline V CDR1 and CDR2: MNHEY, SVGAGI. The chain's CDR3 is CASSYGNNSPLHF. The CDR3 coding sequence is TGTGCCAGCAGTTACGGGAACAATTCACCCCTCCACTTT.

Many counts were recorded for this clonotype. This rearrangement joins TRBV7-2 to TRBJ1-5; D call uncertain. Germline values: CDR1 SGHTA, CDR2 FQGNSA. The germline V and J ends were trimmed by 0 bases and 4 bases, with 13 bases remaining between them. There are 16 residues in the CDR3. The chain's CDR3 is CASSLADGRMNQPQHF. CDR3 nucleotides: TGTGCCAGCAGCTTAGCCGACGGACGTATGAATCAGCCCCAGCATTTT.

This clonotype has more than one count but fewer than ten. The chain links TRBV7-3 to TRBJ2-3, with TRBD1 as a possible D gene (6 bases). Germline V lookup: CDR1 SGHTA, CDR2 FQGTGA. The germline V and J ends were trimmed by 1 base and 6 bases, with 11 bases remaining between them. This CDR3 is 14 amino acids long. The CDR3 DNA is TGTGCCAGCAGCTTAAATATCAGGGGCGATACGCAGTATTTT. It yields the protein CASSLNIRGDTQYF.

This rearrangement joins TRBV7-3 to TRBJ2-3, with D unclear. The germline V gene encodes CDR1 SGHTA and CDR2 FQGTGA. The V end was cut by 8 bases, the J end by 2 bases, with 11 bases between. CDR3 length equals 13 residues. The CDR3 DNA reads as TGTGCCAGCGGTAGGCAGAACACAGATACGCAGTATTTT. It specifies CASGRQNTDTQYF.

This clonotype was picked up a small number of times. The J gene is TRBJ1-3, the V gene TRBV24-1, with 7 nucleotides matching TRBD1. CDR3 length equals 18 residues. CDR1 is KGHDR and CDR2 is SFDVKD in the germline V gene. V shed 0 bases and J 4 bases; nucleotides not matched to a gene: 11. The CDR3 nucleotides read TGTGCCACCAGTGATTTGAGGGCCGACAGGGTGAGCGGAAACACCATATATTTT. This encodes CATSDLRADRVSGNTIYF.

Only a few counts were recorded for this clonotype. J is TRBJ2-1 and V is TRBV6-1; TRBD2 might be the D (7 bases). The CDR3 contains 15 residues. CDR1 MNHNS and CDR2 SASEGT come from the germline V gene. Trimming shortened V by 7 bases and J by 4 bases, and 17 bases separated the two germline ends. This CDR3 reads CASNWKGGSYNEQFF. CDR3 nucleotides: TGTGCCAGCAACTGGAAGGGGGGGAGTTACAATGAGCAGTTCTTC.

This clonotype has just a few counts. In DNA, the CDR3 is TGTGCCAGCAGCAGTTTCCAGACAGGGCAAGCTTTCTTT. Protein: CASSSFQTGQAFF. J is TRBJ1-1 and V is TRBV12-3 or TRBV12-4; 7 bases line up with TRBD1. This CDR3 comprises 13 residues. V gave up 6 bases and J gave up 9 bases; unmatched junction bases: 10.

This chain connects TRBV19 to TRBJ1-5; D gene ambiguous. Trimming took off 3 bases at V and 5 bases at J, with 8 bases between the two ends. Germline CDR1 LNHDA, CDR2 SQIVND (reference sequence). This CDR3 spans 13 amino acids. DNA for the CDR3: TGTGCCAGTAGTATCCTTACCGATCAGCCCCAGCATTTT. It specifies CASSILTDQPQHF.

This clonotype came up many times. The chain joins TRBV7-2 to TRBJ2-3, with D perhaps matching TRBD2 (5 bases). CDR1 SGHTA and CDR2 FQGNSA come from the germline V gene. Trimming took off 3 bases at V and 0 bases at J, with 13 bases between the two ends. The CDR3 has 16 residues. The CDR3 DNA sequence: TGTGCCAGCAGCTTCCGCCAGGCGGGTAGCACAGATACGCAGTATTTT. Amino acid sequence: CASSFRQAGSTDTQYF.